Listed below are T cell receptor beta chains from one sample, sequenced in a study of blood T cell repertoires in COVID-19. This table comes from immunoSEQ multiplex PCR, and its TCRdb copy is limited to in-frame clones, with some not included. This table has 120,000 to 150,000 clones, 89% appearing once. The sequenced sample was peripheral blood. Source of these receptors: a human donor in a cohort sampled during active COVID-19. CDR3s include the opening cysteine and the closing phenylalanine or tryptophan. Each record gives: CDR3 protein, V gene, J gene.

CDR3: CASSSTSGKETQYF; V: TRBV6-2/TRBV6-3; J: TRBJ2-5
CDR3: CASSSGRTDYTDTQYF; V: TRBV6-5; J: TRBJ2-3
CDR3: CASSPGLASNEQFF; V: TRBV18; J: TRBJ2-1
CDR3: CASSEAGGAGNGYTF; V: TRBV6-1; J: TRBJ1-2
CDR3: CASSLGGDRGVYEQYF; V: TRBV5-4; J: TRBJ2-7
CDR3: CASSVAPGVDYGYTF; V: TRBV9; J: TRBJ1-2
CDR3: CASGSLTGSGHGLRGTEAFF; V: TRBV12-5; J: TRBJ1-1
CDR3: CASSQDPSGGAETQYF; V: TRBV4-2; J: TRBJ2-3
CDR3: CASSNPSRDRGGSGNTIYF; V: TRBV7-9; J: TRBJ1-3
CDR3: CASSLAPGVTSGNTIYF; V: TRBV7-2; J: TRBJ1-3
CDR3: CASSQRGPLGPEAFF; V: TRBV3-1/TRBV3-2; J: TRBJ1-1
CDR3: CASIPRQGLGTEAFF; V: TRBV11-1; J: TRBJ1-1
CDR3: CASSYNNEQFF; V: TRBV5-1; J: TRBJ2-1
CDR3: CASRVQPFPPGREKLFF; V: TRBV19; J: TRBJ1-4
CDR3: CASSLGHGGTYNEQFF; V: TRBV7-2; J: TRBJ2-1
CDR3: CASSPVGQGGETQYF; V: TRBV4-3; J: TRBJ2-5
CDR3: CASSYGQGHHEQYF; V: TRBV6-5; J: TRBJ2-7
CDR3: CASSLRRGHYNEQFF; V: TRBV19; J: TRBJ2-1
CDR3: CAWRTGGAVEAFF; V: TRBV30; J: TRBJ1-1
CDR3: CASSYYRNSPLHF; V: TRBV6-6; J: TRBJ1-6
CDR3: CASTSGHSGNTIYF; V: TRBV9; J: TRBJ1-3
CDR3: CASFAGGMITEAFF; V: TRBV6-5; J: TRBJ1-1
CDR3: CASSIFAGNEQYF; V: TRBV19; J: TRBJ2-7